The next 32 T cell receptor beta chains were all read from a single sample in a study of identical twins. TCRdb re-derived calls from the 5' RACE reads in MiXCR, one entry per CDR3 protein. The sample holds roughly 480,000 distinct CDR3 sequences, approximately 25% seen once. These data were likewise used in another study, on T cells expressing NK-cell markers.

Sequencing input: CD4+ T cells sorted from blood. The receptors derive from a woman aged 18-35 years in good health.

The table lists this clonotype with a few counts. The chain uses TRBV12-3 or TRBV12-4 and TRBJ2-7; TRBD1 matches at 7 bases. With V trimmed by 5 bases and J by 3 bases, 7 bases remained unmatched. This CDR3 region has 14 residues. The CDR3 loop reads CASSPGQLNYEQYF. The DNA of the CDR3 is TGTGCCAGCAGTCCGGGACAGTTAAACTACGAGCAGTACTTC.

The chain is built from TRBV5-1 and TRBJ1-6; a possible D gene is TRBD1 (5 bases). This CDR3 region has 16 residues. Between the trimmed V and J ends, which lost 0 bases and 7 bases, there was a span of 14 bases. Germline CDR1 SGHRS, CDR2 YFSETQ. The CDR3: CASSLAWGLKNSPLHF. CDR3 DNA sequence: TGCGCCAGCAGCTTGGCCTGGGGGTTGAAGAATTCACCCCTCCACTTT.

This chain joins TRBV6-1 and TRBJ2-1; no definite D call. V lost 6 bases and J lost 6, with 12 bases in between. The CDR3 is made up of 13 amino acids. Germline V lookup: CDR1 MNHNS, CDR2 SASEGT. CDR3: CASSVPTSNEQFF. As DNA, the CDR3 is TGTGCCAGCAGCGTACCCACCAGCAATGAGCAGTTCTTC.

A few counts support this clonotype. The chain recombines TRBV12-3 or TRBV12-4 with TRBJ1-5; 7 nucleotides agree with TRBD1. CDR3 size: 14 residues. V lost 5 bases, J lost 5 bases, and 6 bases stayed unmatched. The CDR3 here is CASSPRQGDQPQHF. Written as DNA, the CDR3 is TGTGCCAGCAGTCCACGACAGGGCGATCAGCCCCAGCATTTT.

This clonotype turned up a few times. The chain links TRBV6-1 to TRBJ1-1; the D gene is possibly TRBD1 (5 bases). V was pared by 5 bases and J by 6 bases, with 13 bases between. CDR1 is MNHNS and CDR2 is SASEGT in the germline V gene. CDR3 length: 13 amino acids. CDR3 coding DNA: TGTGCCAGCAGTACGTACAGGACGTCTGAAGCTTTCTTT. This codes for CASSTYRTSEAFF.

This clonotype showed up just a few times. CDR3: CASSLTLAHEQYF. CDR3 DNA: TGTGCCAGCAGCTTAACCCTAGCCCACGAGCAGTACTTC. The chain joins TRBV7-6 to TRBJ2-7, with a tentative D call TRBD2 (5 bases). The germline V and J ends were trimmed by 2 bases and 5 bases, with 10 bases remaining between them. Germline V gene lookup returns CDR1 SGHVS and CDR2 FNYEAQ. The CDR3 contains 13 residues.

This clonotype showed up just a few times. The rearrangement joins TRBV6-5 to TRBJ2-7; D is uncertain. Trimming shortened V by 0 bases and J by 0 bases, and 12 bases separated the two germline ends. Germline V CDR1 and CDR2: MNHEY, SVGAGI. The CDR3 contains 16 residues. The CDR3 here is CASSYSIFRSSYEQYF. The CDR3 bases are TGTGCCAGCAGTTACTCGATATTCCGGAGCTCCTACGAGCAGTACTTC.

This clonotype was detected only a few times. J is TRBJ1-1 and V is TRBV20-1, with 7 bases that match TRBD1. CDR3 length: 14 residues. Germline CDR1 is DFQATT and CDR2 is SNEGSKA (reference sequence). The J segment lost 2 bases and the V segment lost 1 base, leaving 4 bases of the junction unmatched. In nucleotides, the CDR3 is TGCAGTGCTAGAGGGACAGGTGGAAACACTGAAGCTTTCTTT. Translated, it gives CSARGTGGNTEAFF.

V gene TRBV29-1 combines with J gene TRBJ2-3; TRBD2 aligns across 10 bases. V lost 5 bases to trimming and J lost 2 bases; unmatched junction nucleotides: 4. Germline values: CDR1 SQVTM, CDR2 ANQGSEA. The CDR3 sequence is 14 residues long. The CDR3 reads CSVRTSGTTDTQYF. CDR3 DNA: TGCAGCGTTCGGACTAGCGGAACCACAGATACGCAGTATTTT.

This clonotype was counted a few times. V is TRBV2 and J is TRBJ2-1; 9 bases align to TRBD1. This CDR3 is built from 15 residues. V lost 6 bases and J lost 6; bases outside the gene matches: 9. CDR1 and CDR2 (germline): SNHLY, FYNNEI. The CDR3 DNA reads TGTGCCAGCAGAGCGGACAGGGGAAGCATCAATGAGCAGTTCTTC. Its protein product is CASRADRGSINEQFF.

This clonotype has just a few counts. This sequence joins TRBV7-9 and TRBJ2-3; tentative D call: TRBD1 (6 bases). The germline V gene encodes CDR1 SEHNR and CDR2 FQNEAQ (reference sequence). This CDR3 spans 12 amino acids. V lost 5 bases, J lost 9 bases, and 12 bases lay in between. Here the CDR3 reads CASSPKGVTQYF. The CDR3 bases are TGTGCCAGCAGCCCTAAGGGGGTAACGCAGTATTTT. Supplemented by reference TRBV7-9 and TRBJ2-3, the full variable domain reads DTGVSQNPRHKITKRGQNVTFRCDPISEHNRLYWYRQTLGQGPEFLTYFQNEAQLEKSRLLSDRFSAERPKGSFSTLEIQRTEQGDSAMYLCASSPKGVTQYFGPGTRLTVL.

This clonotype has a handful of counts. The rearrangement uses TRBV10-3 and TRBJ2-7; 8 bases agree with TRBD2. Germline CDR1 reads ENHRY; CDR2 reads SYGVKD. The CDR3 has 16 amino acids. Trimming removed 0 bases from V and 0 bases from J; junction bases left unmatched: 4. The CDR3 is CAISESLAGSSYEQYF. The CDR3 region has the DNA TGTGCCATCAGTGAGTCGCTAGCGGGCTCCTCCTACGAGCAGTACTTC.

The chain employs TRBV24-1 and TRBJ2-2; TRBD2 agrees at 7 bases. Germline V gene sequence: CDR1 KGHDR, CDR2 SFDVKD. The CDR3 covers 17 residues. V lost 4 bases and J lost 1; bases outside the gene matches: 8. CDR3 region: CATSDPQSGKNTGELFF. CDR3 sequence (DNA): TGTGCCACCAGTGACCCACAAAGCGGGAAGAACACCGGGGAGCTGTTTTTT.

The chain joins TRBV12-3 or TRBV12-4 to TRBJ2-2, with D maybe TRBD1 (6 bases). This CDR3 is built from 12 residues. V shed 5 bases and J shed 7 bases, with 8 bases lying between them. The CDR3 DNA reads as TGTGCCAGCAGTCAGGGGTTCGGGGAGCTGTTTTTT. Translated: CASSQGFGELFF.

Concerning this clonotype itself: The CDR3 does not end in the conserved phenylalanine or tryptophan, so this is likely a read error. The rearrangement joins TRBV7-6 to TRBJ1-3, with D hard to call. This CDR3 has 15 amino acids. Germline CDR1 and CDR2: SGHVS and FNYEAQ. Trimming removed 3 bases from V and 2 bases from J, with 11 bases in between. The CDR3 DNA is TGTGCCAGCAGCTTGACGTTCGGGGCTGGAAACACCATATATTCT. Translated: CASSLTFGAGNTIYS.

The sample holds many counts of this clonotype. The V call is TRBV5-6, the J call TRBJ2-7; D is perhaps TRBD1 or TRBD2 (5 bases each). CDR1 SGHDT and CDR2 YYEEEE come from the germline V gene. V was shortened by 2 bases and J by 12 bases, with 21 bases between the two germline ends. The CDR3 totals 14 residues. The CDR3 reads CASSFGTLKGSAYF. The CDR3 coding sequence is TGTGCCAGCAGCTTCGGGACCCTAAAAGGGAGTGCGTACTTC. The variable domain in full, with the rest retrieved from reference TRBV5-6 and TRBJ2-7, is DAGVTQSPTHLIKTRGQQVTLRCSPKSGHDTVSWYQQALGQGPQFIFQYYEEEERQRGNFPDRFSGHQFPNYSSELNVNALLLGDSALYLCASSFGTLKGSAYFGPGTRLTVT.

The CDR3 region is CASSLMLAGGENEQFF. The CDR3 DNA sequence: TGCGCCAGCAGCTTGATGCTAGCGGGGGGAGAGAATGAGCAGTTCTTC. The chain links TRBV5-1 to TRBJ2-1; 11 nucleotides agree with TRBD2. Germline CDR1 and CDR2: SGHRS and YFSETQ. V dropped 1 base and J dropped 7; count of bases not matched to a gene: 7. The CDR3 contains 16 residues.

V usage is TRBV9 and J usage is TRBJ1-1; a weak D match, TRBD1 (5 bases). Trimming took off 0 bases at V and 0 bases at J, with 9 bases between the two ends. This CDR3 has 15 amino acids. The germline gives CDR1 SGDLS, CDR2 YYNGEE. The CDR3 loop reads CASSVEGNMNTEAFF. The CDR3 DNA follows: TGTGCCAGCAGCGTAGAGGGGAACATGAACACTGAAGCTTTCTTT.

The chain is built from TRBV29-1 and TRBJ2-7; D uncertain. In germline, CDR1 is SQVTM, CDR2 ANQGSEA. Trimming removed 4 bases from V and 0 bases from J, with 10 bases in between. The CDR3 loop spans 13 amino acids. The CDR3 reads CSVVSTTSYEQYF. In nucleotides, the CDR3 is TGCAGCGTTGTGAGCACTACCTCCTACGAGCAGTACTTC.

This clonotype was picked up a small number of times. J is TRBJ1-1 and V is TRBV6-2 or TRBV6-3; D gene unclear. This CDR3 contains 11 residues. CDR1 and CDR2 from the germline V gene are MNHEY and SVGEGT. With 2 bases removed from V and 8 bases from J, the gap between germline ends came to 6 bases. The CDR3 loop is CASSYMGEAFF. In DNA form, the CDR3 reads TGTGCCAGCAGTTACATGGGCGAAGCTTTCTTT.

The rearrangement joins TRBV7-2 to TRBJ2-3, with unresolved D. Trimming stripped 6 bases from V and 6 bases from J, with 10 bases between. This CDR3 is 12 amino acids long. Germline assignment: CDR1 SGHTA and CDR2 FQGNSA. Here the CDR3 reads CASRPTSDTQYF. In DNA, the CDR3 is TGTGCCAGCAGGCCCACCTCCGATACGCAGTATTTT.

This clonotype occurred a few times. The chain combines TRBV6-1 with TRBJ2-3; no reliable D call. CDR3 length: 14 residues. V was pared by 6 bases and J by 1 base, with 11 bases between. Germline V gene sequence: CDR1 MNHNS, CDR2 SASEGT. The DNA of the CDR3 is TGTGCCAGCAGGACCCCCGCCCGCACAGATACGCAGTATTTT. It specifies CASRTPARTDTQYF.

The chain joins TRBV12-3 or TRBV12-4 to TRBJ2-2; 13 bases line up with TRBD2. The CDR3 runs to 16 residues. V lost 3 bases to trimming and J lost 6 bases; unmatched junction nucleotides: 4. The CDR3 loop reads CASSFILAGGAGELFF. The CDR3 DNA reads as TGTGCCAGCAGTTTTATACTAGCGGGAGGGGCCGGGGAGCTGTTTTTT.

This clonotype was seen a handful of times. This chain uses TRBV5-1 with TRBJ2-5; 8 nucleotides line up with TRBD1. From germline, CDR1 is SGHRS and CDR2 YFSETQ. V lost 7 bases, J lost 5 bases, and 7 bases stayed unmatched. This CDR3 contains 13 residues. This CDR3 reads CASWTGSGETQYF. The CDR3 coding sequence is TGCGCCAGCTGGACAGGGTCTGGGGAGACCCAGTACTTC.

The chain couples TRBV3-1 to TRBJ2-7; D is perhaps TRBD2 (5 bases). This CDR3 is 15 amino acids long. The V end was cut by 0 bases, the J end by 6 bases, with 15 bases between. Germline V gene data show CDR1 as LGHDT and CDR2 as YNNKEL (reference sequence). CDR3 in DNA: TGTGCCAGCAGCCAAGAACTATGGCTAGGGAGCGAGCAGTACTTC. Translating it yields CASSQELWLGSEQYF.

A few counts support this clonotype. The chain links TRBV10-3 to TRBJ2-3, with D possibly matching TRBD1 (6 bases). The CDR3 is 13 residues long. The germline V gene has CDR1 ENHRY and CDR2 SYGVKD. The V gene lost 6 bases and the J gene lost 5 bases, with 12 bases spanning the gap. The CDR3 sequence is CAIRGDNIDTQYF. In DNA, the CDR3 is TGTGCCATCAGGGGGGACAATATAGATACGCAGTATTTT.

This chain connects TRBV27 to TRBJ2-5; D is uncertain. V lost 5 bases, J lost 7 bases, and 14 bases lay in between. Per germline, CDR1 MNHEY and CDR2 SMNVEV (reference sequence). The CDR3 is 13 amino acids. CDR3 nucleotides: TGTGCCAGCAGTCCGGGTCCTGGTGGGACCCAGTACTTC. Amino acids: CASSPGPGGTQYF.

The chain combines TRBV12-3 or TRBV12-4 with TRBJ2-7, with 12 bases fitting TRBD2. The CDR3 extends over 16 amino acids. V lost 3 bases and J lost 4; bases outside the gene matches: 7. Here the CDR3 DNA reads TGTGCCAGCAGTTTGCCTAGCGGGAGGGCGATTTACGAGCAGTACTTC. It yields the protein CASSLPSGRAIYEQYF.

This chain links TRBV14 with TRBJ2-5; possible D gene TRBD2, 6 bases. The CDR3 is 15 amino acids. Germline V gene data show CDR1 as SGHDN and CDR2 as FVKESK. Trimming shortened V by 3 bases and J by 2 bases, and 13 bases separated the two germline ends. CDR3 sequence (DNA): TGTGCCAGCAGCCACCTTGCGGGGCCGCAAGAGACCCAGTACTTC. Translated, it gives CASSHLAGPQETQYF. Full variable domain (outside the CDR3, taken from reference TRBV14 and TRBJ2-5): EAGVTQFPSHSVIEKGQTVTLRCDPISGHDNLYWYRRVMGKEIKFLLHFVKESKQDESGMPNNRFLAERTGGTYSTLKVQPAELEDSGVYFCASSHLAGPQETQYFGPGTRLLVL.

This chain uses TRBV30 with TRBJ2-1, with 8 bases matching TRBD2. The length of the CDR3 is 13 residues. The trim removed 4 bases at V and 7 bases at J, leaving 6 bases unmatched. Germline CDR1 reads GTSNPN; CDR2 reads SVGIG (reference sequence). The CDR3 DNA follows: TGTGCCTGGACAGCGGGAGATAGGAATGAGCAGTTCTTC. It translates to CAWTAGDRNEQFF.

This clonotype was observed a few times. J is TRBJ2-2 and V is TRBV12-3 or TRBV12-4; 12 nucleotides agree with TRBD1. The CDR3 is made up of 15 amino acids. The V gene end was trimmed by 6 bases and the J gene end by 6 bases; junction bases not matched to a gene: 5. CDR3: CASRGGTGGSGELFF. CDR3 nucleotide sequence: TGTGCCAGCAGGGGGGGGACAGGGGGCTCCGGGGAGCTGTTTTTT.

The chain employs TRBV20-1 and TRBJ2-5, with 10 positions matching TRBD2. The CDR3 length is 14 residues. Germline lookup yields CDR1 DFQATT and CDR2 SNEGSKA (reference sequence). With 6 bases clipped from V and 4 bases from J, the junction kept 8 bases outside the gene matches. CDR3 region: CSASTSGLGETQYF. The CDR3 DNA is TGCAGTGCCTCGACTAGCGGGTTGGGAGAGACCCAGTACTTC.